This TCR beta chain was recorded in a study of blood T cell repertoires in COVID-19 (TCRdb year 2020). About the full investigation: Samples covering the acute and convalescent phases of COVID-19 were provided by collaborators in the United States, Italy and Spain. The prospective study material was composed of cDNA or gDNA derived from T cells, B-cell-depleted T cells, or PBMCs. Subjects who had been exposed to COVID-19, were actively infected with it, or had recovered from it provided the deeply sampled blood TCRbeta repertoires that made up the dataset. The repertoires were released in a freely available public database meant as a resource for research on the immune response to SARS-CoV-2. Samples came from the ongoing ImmuneRACE study (first 160 participants) plus 1,254 subjects from 6 global collaborators. A de-identified subject ID, COVID-19 status, age in years and sex were almost always included in the sample metadata. Where available, HLA class I and class II types were taken from metadata supplied by the sample provider and were not determined by assay-based typing.

TCRbeta CDR3 regions were amplified from genomic DNA by means of the immunoSEQ Assay, a bias-controlled multiplex PCR. As for the authors' bioinformatics: Within the assay, amplification of reference gene primers was used to estimate how many nucleated cells each sample contained. To quantify the absolute abundance of each unique TCRbeta CDR3 rearrangement, sequence reads were collapsed and filtered. For each sample, productive Simpson clonality was calculated as the square root of Simpson's diversity index across productive rearrangements. In its TCRdb copy, this immuneACCESS table keeps in-frame sequences only and misses some clones. Where compared with another copy, unresolved V genes explain less than half of these, and the others have no known cause. Clonal size and the V and J genes are those of that table, whereas D and trimming came from the DNA. This sample is represented by over 150,000 clones; 75% to 90% of them were singletons. The ten top clones hold under 3% of the sample.

In this sample, this clone turned up a few times. Its antigen specificity is not known. Base qualities are not provided; no much larger clone lies one nucleotide away. V loses 5 bases, J loses 4 bases, and the germline ends lie 12 bases apart. The germline V gene provides CDR1 MNHEY and CDR2 SVGEGT. The CDR3 starts with the cysteine, ends with the phenylalanine, and has 14 residues. Only CDR3 DNA is held: 42 bases, read in frame from base 1. The full study reports these points: Clinical and demographic metadata were provided uncurated, with the amount varying by source and participant.

Each collaborating institution followed its own protocols to collect whole blood in K2EDTA tubes. For TCRbeta analysis, collaborator samples were shipped as frozen whole blood, as isolated PBMCs, or as DNA extracted from either sample type. Material: peripheral blood. The sequence joins TRBV6-2 or TRBV6-3 to TRBJ1-5; the D gene remains uncertain. The clonotype comes from a woman aged 55-75 years with acute or convalescent COVID-19. Read as DNA, the sequence is TGTGCCAGCAGTAACCAAGCCAAGAATCAGCCCCAGCATTTT. This gives the protein CASSNQAKNQPQHF.